This TCR beta chain was sequenced in a study of preoperative IRX-2 immunotherapy in early breast cancer (dated by TCRdb to the late 2010s). To prepare the library, the immunoSEQ multiplex PCR assay was applied. The clones in this table, taken by TCRdb from immuneACCESS, are in-frame only. Not every clone is retained; where verified, under half of the shortfall comes from an unresolved V gene, and the cause of the rest is unknown. This sample comprises roughly 40,000 clones, around 77% of them detected only once. The top ten clonotypes cover approximately 1.2% of the sample. This clone was seen a few times. It has no known antigen specificity. No much larger clonotype is one base removed from it; base qualities were not supplied. V is cut back by 0 bases and J by 7 bases, with 6 bases in the junction unmatched. CDR1 is given as MNHGY and CDR2 as SAAAGT, both from the germline V gene. The CDR3, cysteine through phenylalanine, is 16 amino acids long. Here the CDR3 DNA is all that survives: 48 bases in frame from base 1.

The meaning of the sample's treatment or condition label: preoperative locoregional IRX-2 cytokine immunotherapy. The samples were obtained from a phase Ib study in which preoperative, locoregional IRX-2 cytokine immunotherapy intended to prime immune responses was tested. Patients with early-stage breast cancer who were given IRX-2 before surgery served as donors. Sample: tumor tissue, taken after IRX-2 immunotherapy. The V gene is TRBV6-8 and the J gene is TRBJ2-1; TRBD2 aligns with 10 central bases. This receptor was taken from a human donor with breast cancer. The CDR3 region: CASSYSGLAGVNEQFF. The bases are TGTGCCAGCAGTTACTCGGGGCTAGCGGGAGTGAATGAGCAGTTCTTC.